A single sample gave rise to the 14 T cell receptor beta chains below, sequenced in a study of PD-1 blockade in classical Hodgkin lymphoma. Each patient relapsed following autologous stem cell transplantation, and prior brentuximab vedotin exposure differed. Repertoires were generated with immunoSEQ multiplex PCR, while TCRdb's copy carries only in-frame clones and drops some. Of some 18,000 clones in the sample, roughly 77% were seen once. The sample in question was peripheral blood mononuclear cells (PBMCs), obtained before the second cycle of nivolumab. These receptors all stem from a human donor with classical Hodgkin lymphoma.

This clone occurred a few times. The V call is TRBV29-1, the J call TRBJ2-5; the D gene could be TRBD1 or TRBD2 (5 bases each). CDR1 SQVTM and CDR2 ANQGSEA come from the germline V gene. V gave up 4 bases and J gave up 9 bases, with 18 bases separating them. The CDR3 loop spans 13 amino acids. The CDR3 DNA is TGCAGCGTTGGCTACGGGGCTGGAAGGGCCCAGTACTTC. As protein: CSVGYGAGRAQYF.

Only one count was recorded for this clone. This sequence joins TRBV5-8 and TRBJ2-5, with no clear D. CDR3 length: 15 amino acids. V lost 1 base, J lost 0 bases, and 10 bases lay in between. Germline CDR1 is SGHTS and CDR2 is YDEGEE. The CDR3 DNA is TGTGCCAGCAGCTTGCGGGTTGTGTACCAAGAGACCCAGTACTTC. It specifies CASSLRVVYQETQYF.

The gene calls are TRBV19 and TRBJ1-4; D is possibly TRBD1 (5 bases). From germline, CDR1 is LNHDA and CDR2 SQIVND (reference sequence). The CDR3 length is 16 residues. Deletions cut 3 bases from V and 0 bases from J, with 11 bases between. CDR3 protein: CASSILTAATNEKLFF. The CDR3 DNA sequence: TGTGCCAGTAGTATCTTGACAGCTGCAACTAATGAAAAACTGTTTTTT.

This clone appeared once. The chain is built from TRBV6-5 and TRBJ2-1; 9 bases align to TRBD2. CDR1 is MNHEY, CDR2 SVGAGI, per germline. The CDR3 extends over 15 amino acids. V was clipped by 6 bases and J by 6 bases; unmatched bases: 9. The CDR3 coding sequence is TGTGCCAGCAGCCCTTCTAGCGGGGCCTCCAATGAGCAGTTCTTC. Protein product: CASSPSSGASNEQFF.

This clone was seen just once. This sequence joins TRBV11-3 and TRBJ2-7; TRBD2 matches at 9 bases. Germline V lookup: CDR1 SGHNT, CDR2 YENEEA. V dropped 5 bases and J dropped 0; count of bases not matched to a gene: 8. The CDR3 sequence is 16 residues long. The DNA of the CDR3 is TGTGCCAGCAGCCCCAGGGGTAGCGGGGGCTCCTACGAGCAGTACTTC. This gives the protein CASSPRGSGGSYEQYF. Filled out from reference TRBV11-3 and TRBJ2-7, the complete variable domain reads EAGVVQSPRYKIIEKKQPVAFWCNPISGHNTLYWYLQNLGQGPELLIRYENEEAVDDSQLPKDRFSAERLKGVDSTLKIQPAELGDSAVYLCASSPRGSGGSYEQYFGPGTRLTVT.

The chain couples TRBV11-2 to TRBJ2-7; D perhaps matches TRBD1 (5 bases). V gave up 3 bases and J gave up 9 bases, with 9 bases separating them. This CDR3 has 11 amino acids. Germline-derived CDR1 and CDR2 are SGHAT and FQNNGV. CDR3 bases: TGTGCCAGCAGCTTTGGGCAGGGGCAGTACTTC. It codes for CASSFGQGQYF.

The CDR3 loop is CASSSRDRLRAEAFF. The CDR3 region has the DNA TGTGCCAGCAGCTCGCGGGACAGGCTGAGGGCTGAAGCTTTCTTT. The chain uses TRBV7-1 and TRBJ1-1; TRBD1 aligns across 8 bases. TRBV7-1 is noted as an ORF with a role that remains uncertain. The CDR3 has 15 amino acids. J was trimmed by 6 bases and V by 3 bases; bases with no gene match: 9.

In this sample, this clone turned up a few times. This chain connects TRBV4-2 to TRBJ2-1; 16 bases match TRBD2. This CDR3 is built from 15 residues. The junction had 4 bases not matched to a gene; V was cut back by 0 bases and J by 14 bases. Germline CDR1 reads LGHNA; CDR2 reads YNFKEQ. In nucleotides, the CDR3 is TGTGCCAGCAGCCAAGATGGGACTAGCGGGAGGGCTGAGTTCTTC. It yields the protein CASSQDGTSGRAEFF.

This clone is hyperexpanded in the sample. The chain combines TRBV5-6 with TRBJ1-2; 7 bases match TRBD1. The CDR3 runs to 14 residues. V lost 0 bases to trimming and J lost 6 bases; unmatched junction nucleotides: 5. The germline V gene has CDR1 SGHDT and CDR2 YYEEEE. CDR3 nucleotide sequence: TGTGCCAGCAGCTTGGTAACAGGGGTTCATGGCTACACCTTC. Translating it yields CASSLVTGVHGYTF. The full variable domain, rest sourced from reference TRBV5-6 and TRBJ1-2, is DAGVTQSPTHLIKTRGQQVTLRCSPKSGHDTVSWYQQALGQGPQFIFQYYEEEERQRGNFPDRFSGHQFPNYSSELNVNALLLGDSALYLCASSLVTGVHGYTFGSGTRLTVV.

V usage is TRBV7-9 and J usage is TRBJ2-7, with TRBD2 identical over 8 bases. V shed 3 bases, J shed 5 bases, and the junction held 15 bases outside the gene matches. The CDR3 has 17 amino acids. Germline loops: CDR1 SEHNR, CDR2 FQNEAQ (reference sequence). The CDR3 region has the DNA TGTGCCAGCAGCTTCGCAACTCTTAGCGGGGAAGGCGACGAGCAGTACTTC. This encodes CASSFATLSGEGDEQYF.

The chain links TRBV7-2 to TRBJ1-5, with 8 bases that match TRBD1. V was clipped by 5 bases and J by 6 bases; unmatched bases: 12. Germline CDR1 is SGHTA and CDR2 is FQGNSA. The length of the CDR3 is 16 residues. CDR3 bases: TGTGCCAGCAGCGCAGGACAGGGAAGGTTAGGTCAGCCCCAGCATTTT. It translates to CASSAGQGRLGQPQHF.

This chain links TRBV6-1 with TRBJ1-4; D is perhaps TRBD1 (5 bases). Germline V lookup: CDR1 MNHNS, CDR2 SASEGT. The CDR3 is 13 amino acids. Trimming stripped 7 bases from V and 2 bases from J, with 8 bases between. The CDR3 protein is CASTGPTNEKLFF. The DNA for the CDR3 is TGTGCCAGCACGGGGCCGACTAATGAAAAACTGTTTTTT.

The gene calls are TRBV19 and TRBJ2-1, with D perhaps given as TRBD1 or TRBD2 (5 bases each). V lost 4 bases and J 5 bases, leaving 18 bases between the germline ends. Germline lookup yields CDR1 LNHDA and CDR2 SQIVND (reference sequence). This CDR3 has 16 amino acids. CDR3 in amino acids: CASSRSRGVGHNEQFF. The CDR3 nucleotides read TGTGCCAGTAGTAGGTCCAGAGGGGTCGGGCACAATGAGCAGTTCTTC.

This chain connects TRBV5-1 to TRBJ2-5; no firm D call. The CDR3 consists of 11 residues. Trimming cost V 0 bases and J 7 bases, with 4 bases left between them. Germline V gene sequence: CDR1 SGHRS, CDR2 YFSETQ. This CDR3 reads CASSLEGTQYF. Here the CDR3 DNA reads TGCGCCAGCAGCTTGGAGGGGACCCAGTACTTC.